These 25 T cell receptor beta chains came from one sample sequenced in a study of regulatory T cells in long-lasting Graves disease. Documented time point: newly diagnosed GD, antithyroid drugs for less than 3 months. Isolated PBMC RNA provided the starting material for the TCR library. Building of the TCR beta libraries involved iRepertoire HTBI primers and Arm-PCR of CDR3 regions. From the multiplex PCR reads, TCRdb called clonotypes with MiXCR, one entry per CDR3 protein. The repertoire holds hundreds of thousands of distinct CDR3 sequences, with approximately 15% as singletons. These sequences were also reported in another study, on T cells in Graves' hyperthyroidism and ophthalmopathy.

Sequenced material: peripheral blood mononuclear cells (PBMCs), taken at new diagnosis, from a patient treated with antithyroid drugs. These receptors all come from a woman aged 30 to 39 with Graves disease.

In its sample, this clonotype was seen many times. Compared with germline, one end of the junction differs, possibly owing to a read error. The V gene is TRBV2, the J gene TRBJ2-3; 7 bases line up with TRBD1. The J call may be mistaken, given a closer DNA end match to TRBJ2-5. The CDR3 sequence is 15 residues long. Germline-derived CDR1 and CDR2 are SNHLY and FYNNEI. Here the CDR3 reads CASSAQSAGGEAQYF. In DNA, the CDR3 is TGTGCCAGCAGCGCCCAGTCGGCAGGGGGAGAGGCCCAGTACTTC.

This clonotype was recorded at least ten times. This chain connects TRBV6-2 or TRBV6-3 to TRBJ2-3, with 13 bases that match TRBD2. With 5 bases clipped from V and 0 bases from J, the junction kept 8 bases outside the gene matches. The CDR3 loop spans 18 amino acids. Germline values: CDR1 MNHEY, CDR2 SVGEGT. CDR3 region: CASSIGLAGELSTDTQYF. The CDR3 DNA reads TGTGCCAGCAGTATAGGACTAGCGGGAGAATTGAGCACAGATACGCAGTATTTT.

This clonotype has ten or more counts. CDR3 amino acids: CASSLTLFTEAFF. The CDR3, as DNA: TGTGCCAGCAGTTTAACCCTATTCACTGAAGCTTTCTTT. This rearrangement joins TRBV12-3 or TRBV12-4 to TRBJ1-1; D is undetermined. The V gene lost 2 bases and the J gene lost 4 bases, with 8 bases spanning the gap. The CDR3 loop spans 13 amino acids.

This clonotype showed up many times. The V and J genes are TRBV7-3 and TRBJ1-2; TRBD1 is a possible D gene (5 bases). The CDR3 totals 14 residues. With 5 bases removed from V and 8 bases from J, the gap between germline ends came to 18 bases. CDR1 SGHTA and CDR2 FQGTGA come from the germline V gene. CDR3 region: CASSPAGDREGYTF. CDR3 nucleotide sequence: TGTGCCAGCAGCCCTGCGGGGGATCGAGAGGGCTACACCTTC.

Many counts were recorded for this clonotype. The rearrangement uses TRBV5-8 and TRBJ1-5; the D is unclear. This CDR3 region has 11 residues. Germline V gene sequence: CDR1 SGHTS, CDR2 YDEGEE. V was cut by 4 bases and J by 11 bases, with 10 bases left in between. For the CDR3, the DNA is TGTGCCAGCAGCCCCTCCGGTACCCAGCATTTT. It yields the protein CASSPSGTQHF.

The chain recombines TRBV3-1 with TRBJ1-5; no clear D. Germline CDR1 reads LGHDT; CDR2 reads YNNKEL (reference sequence). V was shortened by 1 base and J by 3 bases, with 10 bases between the two germline ends. This CDR3 spans 15 amino acids. Here the CDR3 reads CASSQGAPFNQPQHF. The CDR3 DNA reads as TGTGCCAGCAGCCAAGGGGCCCCCTTCAATCAGCCCCAGCATTTT.

The V call is TRBV27, the J call TRBJ2-1; 9 bases are a match to TRBD2. The germline V gene has CDR1 MNHEY and CDR2 SMNVEV (reference sequence). The ends lost 4 bases at V and 6 bases at J; junction bases unmatched: 13. The CDR3 sequence is 17 residues long. The chain's CDR3 is CASSSQSLAGVINEQFF. As DNA, the CDR3 is TGTGCCAGCAGTTCCCAATCCTTAGCGGGAGTTATCAATGAGCAGTTCTTC.

J is TRBJ2-7 and V is TRBV20-1, with D tentatively TRBD1 (6 bases). The CDR3 contains 15 residues. Between the trimmed V and J ends, which lost 5 bases and 2 bases, there was a span of 19 bases. Germline CDR1 and CDR2: DFQATT and SNEGSKA (reference sequence). The CDR3 sequence is CSASRSGTKTYEQYF. In DNA, the CDR3 is TGCAGTGCTTCACGATCCGGGACAAAAACCTACGAGCAGTACTTC.

This clonotype was seen once. An end of the junction differs from the germline gene, which may be a read error. This chain connects TRBV6-1 to TRBJ2-3, with 9 bases fitting TRBD2. Looked up from germline, CDR1 is MNHNS and CDR2 is SASEGT. The CDR3 loop spans 14 amino acids. In nucleotides, the CDR3 is TGTGCCGGCAGCCCCGGGACTAGCACTGATACGCAGTATTTT. It translates to CAGSPGTSTDTQYF.

The V gene is TRBV6-1, the J gene TRBJ2-1; D might be TRBD2 (6 bases). Germline loops: CDR1 MNHNS, CDR2 SASEGT. This CDR3 has 16 residues. Trimming pared 3 bases from V and 8 bases from J, leaving 20 bases between. CDR3 loop: CASSDSYVGGLYEQFF. The CDR3 region has the DNA TGTGCCAGCAGTGACTCGTATGTCGGGGGATTGTATGAGCAGTTCTTC.

This clonotype appeared a few times. The chain is built from TRBV20-1 and TRBJ2-3, with TRBD1 matching 7 bases. Trimming took 4 bases from V and 4 from J; bases not matched to a gene: 8. The CDR3 extends over 14 amino acids. The V gene's germline CDR1 is DFQATT and CDR2 SNEGSKA (reference sequence). CDR3: CSATTQGWPDTQYF. The CDR3 DNA reads as TGCAGTGCTACCACACAGGGGTGGCCAGATACGCAGTATTTT.

The chain uses TRBV20-1 and TRBJ2-3; D may match TRBD1 or TRBD2 (5 bases each). The CDR3 is made up of 14 amino acids. Trimming stripped 2 bases from V and 4 bases from J, with 13 bases between. Germline CDR1 and CDR2: DFQATT and SNEGSKA (reference sequence). Here the CDR3 reads CSARRGQLSDTQYF. The CDR3 DNA reads TGCAGTGCTAGACGGGGCCAGCTCTCAGATACGCAGTATTTT.

The sample holds a few counts of this clonotype. The CDR3 protein is CAARVFAPTDTQYF. The CDR3 nucleotides are TGTGCCGCGAGGGTCTTCGCCCCCACAGATACGCAGTATTTT. The rearrangement links TRBV30 to TRBJ2-3; a possible D gene is TRBD2 (5 bases). This CDR3 spans 14 amino acids. V was cut by 8 bases and J by 2 bases, with 17 bases left in between. The germline CDR1 and CDR2 sequences are GTSNPN and SVGIG (reference sequence).

This clonotype has a handful of counts. The gene calls are TRBV12-5 and TRBJ2-2; D perhaps matches TRBD1 (5 bases). The germline V gene has CDR1 LGHNT and CDR2 FRNRAP. With 3 bases removed from V and 0 bases from J, the gap between germline ends came to 8 bases. This CDR3 has 15 residues. The CDR3 nucleotides read TGTGCTAGTGGTTTTGGGGCCACGAACACCGGGGAGCTGTTTTTT. This translates into CASGFGATNTGELFF.

This clonotype occurred many times. The chain combines TRBV10-3 with TRBJ1-1, with 7 bases matching TRBD1. The CDR3 has 15 amino acids. Trimming took 6 bases from V and 4 from J; bases not matched to a gene: 11. Looked up from germline, CDR1 is ENHRY and CDR2 is SYGVKD. CDR3 nucleotide sequence: TGTGCCATCAGCTCCAGACAGGGTAGTAGCACTGAAGCTTTCTTT. Translation: CAISSRQGSSTEAFF.

This clonotype showed up many times. The CDR3 DNA sequence: TGTGCCAGCAGGCCTGGGACTAGCGCAACATCCGGGGAGCTGTTTTTT. It specifies CASRPGTSATSGELFF. The V call is TRBV6-1, the J call TRBJ2-2, with TRBD2 identical over 10 bases. Trimming at V came to 6 bases and at J to 6 bases, leaving 10 bases not matched to a gene. The CDR3 runs to 16 residues. Germline V gives CDR1 MNHNS, CDR2 SASEGT.

The chain couples TRBV3-1 to TRBJ2-2; TRBD2 agrees at 8 bases. CDR1 LGHDT and CDR2 YNNKEL come from the germline V gene (reference sequence). The CDR3 is 16 residues long. Germline trimming cut 0 bases from V and 6 bases from J; bases unmatched to any gene: 6. This chain's CDR3 is CASSQEIGLAPGELFF. The CDR3 DNA sequence: TGTGCCAGCAGCCAAGAAATTGGACTAGCTCCCGGGGAGCTGTTTTTT. The variable domain in full, completed from reference TRBV3-1 and TRBJ2-2, reads DTAVSQTPKYLVTQMGNDKSIKCEQNLGHDTMYWYKQDSKKFLKIMFSYNNKELIINETVPNRFSPKSPDKAHLNLHINSLELGDSAVYFCASSQEIGLAPGELFFGEGSRLTVL.

There are many counts of this clonotype. V is TRBV24-1 and J is TRBJ2-1; 11 positions agree with TRBD1. The CDR3 loop spans 15 amino acids. V shed 4 bases and J 7 bases; nucleotides not matched to a gene: 5. Per germline, CDR1 KGHDR and CDR2 SFDVKD. This CDR3 is CATSDTGQGVNEQFF. CDR3 nucleotide sequence: TGTGCCACCAGTGACACGGGACAGGGGGTGAATGAGCAGTTCTTC.

This clonotype was seen at least ten times. The rearrangement uses TRBV6-1 and TRBJ1-5; TRBD1 might be the D (5 bases). The ends were cut back, 4 bases at V and 4 bases at J, with 11 bases in the middle. CDR1 is MNHNS and CDR2 is SASEGT in the germline V gene. The CDR3 has 14 amino acids. The CDR3 spells CASSAGGPNQPQHF. DNA for the CDR3: TGTGCCAGCAGTGCCGGGGGACCAAATCAGCCCCAGCATTTT.

This clonotype has just a few counts. The chain carries TRBV6-5 and TRBJ1-2; unclear D gene. Germline V gene sequence: CDR1 MNHEY, CDR2 SVGAGI. Trimming pared 2 bases from V and 1 base from J, leaving 17 bases between. CDR3 size: 17 residues. In nucleotides, the CDR3 is TGTGCCAGCAGTTACCGGATGGGTAGCTCCTTTAACTATGGCTACACCTTC. This translates into CASSYRMGSSFNYGYTF.

This clonotype was seen a few times. The J gene is TRBJ2-3, the V gene TRBV14, with D perhaps matching TRBD1 (5 bases). The germline gives CDR1 SGHDN, CDR2 FVKESK. The V end was cut by 3 bases, the J end by 3 bases, with 22 bases between. CDR3 length: 18 amino acids. The CDR3 is CASSQNDRARGPTDTQYF. CDR3 coding DNA: TGTGCCAGCAGCCAGAACGATAGGGCAAGGGGCCCTACAGATACGCAGTATTTT. Using reference TRBV14 and TRBJ2-3 for the parts outside the CDR3, the full variable domain is EAGVTQFPSHSVIEKGQTVTLRCDPISGHDNLYWYRRVMGKEIKFLLHFVKESKQDESGMPNNRFLAERTGGTYSTLKVQPAELEDSGVYFCASSQNDRARGPTDTQYFGPGTRLTVL.

Comment on this clonotype: Germline is not matched at one junction end, which may reflect a read error. The chain couples TRBV2 to TRBJ2-7, with 9 bases that match TRBD1. Per germline, CDR1 SNHLY and CDR2 FYNNEI. This CDR3 has 15 amino acids. The CDR3, as DNA: TGCGCCAGCAGCCTCGGACAGGGGAAAACCTACGAGCAGTACTTC. Its protein is CASSLGQGKTYEQYF. Drawing the rest from reference TRBV2 and TRBJ2-7, the complete variable domain is EPEVTQTPSHQVTQMGQEVILRCVPISNHLYFYWYRQILGQKVEFLVSFYNNEISEKSEIFDDQFSVERPDGSNFTLKIRSTKLEDSAMYFCASSLGQGKTYEQYFGPGTRLTVT.

On this clonotype itself: A junction end diverges from the germline sequence, so it may reflect a read error. The rearrangement uses TRBV20-1 and TRBJ2-7; TRBD1 is a possible D gene (6 bases). Germline values: CDR1 DFQATT, CDR2 SNEGSKA (reference sequence). The CDR3 length is 13 residues. The CDR3 region has the DNA TGCAGTGCTAGAGATTCTCTGGGGGCGGAGCAGTGCTTC. Its translation: CSARDSLGAEQCF.

This clonotype was counted many times. The rearrangement links TRBV5-1 to TRBJ2-2; 8 bases match TRBD2. V was clipped by 4 bases and J by 3 bases; unmatched bases: 11. CDR3 length: 17 residues. In germline, CDR1 is SGHRS, CDR2 YFSETQ. The CDR3 sequence: CASSRRGAGDDTGELFF. The CDR3 DNA follows: TGCGCCAGCAGCCGGCGGGGAGCGGGAGACGACACCGGGGAGCTGTTTTTT.

This clonotype was seen many times. The chain couples TRBV18 to TRBJ1-1; perhaps TRBD1 as D (5 bases). Germline-derived CDR1 and CDR2 are KGHSH and LQKENI. Trimming took 0 bases from V and 10 from J, leaving 15 bases between them. The CDR3 is 14 residues long. The CDR3 coding sequence is TGTGCCAGCTCACCACCGGACCCGCTAAGGGGAGCTTTCTTT. Protein: CASSPPDPLRGAFF.